A single sample gave rise to the 27 T cell receptor beta chains below, sequenced in a study of CD8+ T cells in alopecia areata. Following extraction, RNA underwent reverse transcription to cDNA, which served as the sequencing template. Here immunoSEQ multiplex PCR was the method, and the copy in TCRdb shows in-frame clones only, minus some. Here the sample spans 150,000 to 200,000 clones, about 54% being singletons. Specified treatment: oral pan-JAK inhibitor, 5-10 mg twice daily. This specimen consisted of CD4+ T cells sorted from blood, obtained between weeks 55 and 70, from a patient treated with tofacitinib. The receptors originated from a human donor with alopecia areata.

This clone was counted a single time. This chain uses TRBV27 with TRBJ1-6, with 7 bases fitting TRBD1. This CDR3 has 14 amino acids. J was trimmed by 11 bases and V by 5 bases; bases with no gene match: 9. Germline CDR1 is MNHEY and CDR2 is SMNVEV (reference sequence). CDR3 sequence: CASSRDRAGAPLHF. The CDR3 region has the DNA TGTGCCAGCAGTCGCGACAGGGCCGGGGCACCCCTCCACTTT.

The count of this clone is one. The rearrangement joins TRBV7-3 to TRBJ2-3; TRBD2 matches at 7 bases. Trimming took 0 bases from V and 2 from J; bases not matched to a gene: 8. Germline V gene sequence: CDR1 SGHTA, CDR2 FQGTGA. The CDR3 runs to 17 residues. Here the CDR3 DNA reads TGTGCCAGCAGCTTAACGGGGACTATCGCCCCCACAGATACGCAGTATTTT. Translated, it gives CASSLTGTIAPTDTQYF.

The V and J genes are TRBV30 and TRBJ1-4, with D hard to call. V lost 4 bases and J 8 bases, leaving 14 bases between the germline ends. Looked up from germline, CDR1 is GTSNPN and CDR2 is SVGIG (reference sequence). There are 13 residues in the CDR3. CDR3 sequence (DNA): TGTGCCTGGACACCGGGTACTGGCGAAAAACTGTTTTTT. Its translation is CAWTPGTGEKLFF.

This chain uses TRBV27 with TRBJ1-6; a possible D gene is TRBD1 (6 bases). The CDR3 is made up of 17 amino acids. The V end lost 3 bases, the J end lost 1 base, and 13 bases lay between the germline ends. The germline CDR1 and CDR2 sequences are MNHEY and SMNVEV (reference sequence). CDR3 amino acids: CASSFMGGASYNSPLHF. The DNA of the CDR3 is TGTGCCAGCAGTTTCATGGGGGGCGCGTCCTATAATTCACCCCTCCACTTT.

J is TRBJ1-1 and V is TRBV5-1, with D hard to call. This CDR3 is built from 14 residues. With 2 bases removed from V and 0 bases from J, the gap between germline ends came to 8 bases. CDR1 and CDR2 (germline): SGHRS, YFSETQ. The CDR3 sequence: CASSFTRLNTEAFF. CDR3 nucleotides: TGCGCCAGCAGCTTTACACGCTTGAACACTGAAGCTTTCTTT.

This clone turned up a few times. V gene TRBV30 combines with J gene TRBJ2-2; maybe TRBD1 (6 bases). This CDR3 region has 18 residues. The V end was cut by 2 bases, the J end by 8 bases, with 27 bases between. Germline-derived CDR1 and CDR2 are GTSNPN and SVGIG (reference sequence). The CDR3 is CAWSPPAWGRNSPGELFF. CDR3 nucleotide sequence: TGTGCCTGGAGTCCCCCGGCGTGGGGGCGCAATTCTCCGGGGGAGCTGTTTTTT.

V usage is TRBV25-1 and J usage is TRBJ2-5, with D tentatively TRBD1 (6 bases). Trimming took 5 bases from V and 3 from J, leaving 10 bases between them. This CDR3 comprises 13 residues. Germline lookup yields CDR1 MGHDK and CDR2 SYGVNS. CDR3 sequence reads: CASSIQGKETQYF. The CDR3 nucleotides are TGTGCCAGCAGTATACAGGGTAAAGAGACCCAGTACTTC.

This chain uses TRBV2 with TRBJ2-7; 11 nucleotides agree with TRBD2. This CDR3 contains 15 residues. With V trimmed by 6 bases and J by 7 bases, 11 bases remained unmatched. Germline CDR1 reads SNHLY; CDR2 reads FYNNEI. The CDR3 bases are TGTGCCAGCAGGCAGGAACTAGCGGGGGTTCCTGAGCAGTACTTC. Its protein product is CASRQELAGVPEQYF.

The chain combines TRBV7-9 with TRBJ2-5; 11 nucleotides match TRBD1. Trimming cost V 5 bases and J 5 bases; bases outside gene matches: 7. Germline CDR1 reads SEHNR; CDR2 reads FQNEAQ (reference sequence). This CDR3 has 15 residues. The CDR3 nucleotides read TGTGCCAGCAGCCGGACAGGGGGCGAAGCGGAGACCCAGTACTTC. This gives the protein CASSRTGGEAETQYF.

The gene calls are TRBV5-1 and TRBJ2-2; 7 nucleotides align to TRBD1. Germline CDR1 reads SGHRS; CDR2 reads YFSETQ. The V segment lost 0 bases and the J segment 3 bases; nucleotides outside the gene matches: 2. The CDR3 consists of 15 residues. The CDR3 nucleotides are TGCGCCAGCAGCTTGGGGGACAGATACACCGGGGAGCTGTTTTTT. It yields the protein CASSLGDRYTGELFF.

The chain is built from TRBV5-4 and TRBJ2-2, with unresolved D. V lost 10 bases, J lost 4 bases, and 11 bases lay in between. This CDR3 has 12 amino acids. Germline V gene lookup returns CDR1 SGHNT and CDR2 YYREEE (reference sequence). The CDR3 coding sequence is TGTGCCGTCCCACAAGGCACCGGGGAGCTGTTTTTT. Amino acids: CAVPQGTGELFF.

This clone was recorded only once. The rearrangement joins TRBV27 to TRBJ2-7; D is possibly TRBD2 (5 bases). The CDR3 consists of 15 residues. Germline V gene data show CDR1 as MNHEY and CDR2 as SMNVEV (reference sequence). V shed 3 bases and J shed 2 bases, with 14 bases lying between them. This CDR3 is CASSLRDQRTYEQYF. The CDR3 DNA follows: TGTGCCAGCAGTTTGAGGGATCAGAGAACCTACGAGCAGTACTTC.

This clone was seen a few times. Other DNA sequences within the sample encode an identical CDR3. The CDR3 loop is CATSRERIEQFF. CDR3 in DNA: TGTGCCACCAGCAGAGAAAGAATCGAGCAGTTCTTC. This chain connects TRBV15 to TRBJ2-1; no firm D call. Per germline, CDR1 LNHNV and CDR2 YYDKDF (reference sequence). The V end was cut by 0 bases, the J end by 10 bases, with 7 bases between. The CDR3 has 12 residues.

This chain links TRBV7-9 with TRBJ1-1; D remains ambiguous. There are 15 residues in the CDR3. Between the trimmed V and J ends, which lost 2 bases and 4 bases, there was a span of 14 bases. The germline gives CDR1 SEHNR, CDR2 FQNEAQ (reference sequence). CDR3 bases: TGTGCCAGCAGCTTATTGAGGCTCAATGTCACTGAAGCTTTCTTT. It codes for CASSLLRLNVTEAFF. The whole variable domain, filled in from reference TRBV7-9 and TRBJ1-1, reads DTGVSQNPRHKITKRGQNVTFRCDPISEHNRLYWYRQTLGQGPEFLTYFQNEAQLEKSRLLSDRFSAERPKGSFSTLEIQRTEQGDSAMYLCASSLLRLNVTEAFFGQGTRLTVV.

This chain uses TRBV2 with TRBJ2-7; D perhaps matches TRBD1 (6 bases). The CDR3 length is 13 residues. V lost 4 bases and J 6 bases, leaving 13 bases between the germline ends. Germline lookup yields CDR1 SNHLY and CDR2 FYNNEI. The CDR3 protein is CASSVVGGREQYF. The CDR3 coding sequence is TGTGCCAGCAGTGTGGTAGGGGGTCGCGAGCAGTACTTC.

The gene calls are TRBV6-5 and TRBJ2-5; TRBD1 agrees at 7 bases. This CDR3 contains 16 residues. Per germline, CDR1 MNHEY and CDR2 SVGAGI. Losses at the gene ends were 1 base for V and 2 bases for J; bases not matched to a gene: 7. CDR3 region: CASSYWLGRGQETQYF. The CDR3 coding sequence is TGTGCCAGCAGTTACTGGCTAGGCAGGGGGCAAGAGACCCAGTACTTC.

The table lists this clone with a few counts. Other nucleotide sequences from this sample produce the same CDR3. The rearrangement uses TRBV9 and TRBJ2-3; D is perhaps TRBD2 (6 bases). Germline CDR1 SGDLS, CDR2 YYNGEE. The CDR3 is made up of 15 amino acids. Trimming took off 0 bases at V and 0 bases at J, with 8 bases between the two ends. CDR3 protein: CASSVAGGSTDTQYF. The CDR3 DNA reads TGTGCCAGCAGCGTAGCCGGGGGTAGCACAGATACGCAGTATTTT.

A note on this clone: Other nucleotide sequences from this sample produce the same CDR3. The genes are TRBV25-1 and TRBJ1-4; D is ambiguous. Germline V CDR1 and CDR2: MGHDK, SYGVNS. V lost 2 bases to trimming and J lost 3 bases, with 7 bases between them. The CDR3 is 14 residues long. CDR3 DNA sequence: TGTGCCAGCAGTGAACCGGGTGCTAATGAAAAACTGTTTTTT. Amino acids: CASSEPGANEKLFF.

The chain combines TRBV10-3 with TRBJ2-3; the D call may be TRBD1 or TRBD2 (6 bases each). Per germline, CDR1 ENHRY and CDR2 SYGVKD. Trimming pared 2 bases from V and 4 bases from J, leaving 19 bases between. The CDR3 runs to 17 residues. CDR3 bases: TGTGCCATCAGTGAGCCACCCTTTTCTGGGGGGCCAGATACGCAGTATTTT. Its translation is CAISEPPFSGGPDTQYF.

This sequence joins TRBV5-1 and TRBJ1-2; 7 nucleotides align to TRBD1. Looked up from germline, CDR1 is SGHRS and CDR2 is YFSETQ. V trimming: 1 base; J trimming: 3 bases; junction bases outside the gene matches: 3. The CDR3 covers 14 residues. CDR3: CASSLPGQDYGYTF. CDR3 nucleotide sequence: TGCGCCAGCAGCTTGCCAGGACAGGACTATGGCTACACCTTC.

The chain joins TRBV10-3 to TRBJ1-1; perhaps TRBD1 as D (5 bases). Germline assignment: CDR1 ENHRY and CDR2 SYGVKD. V was shortened by 11 bases and J by 3 bases, with 19 bases between the two germline ends. The CDR3 is 14 amino acids. The CDR3 is CAASRTKQDTEAFF. The CDR3 DNA reads TGTGCCGCCAGTAGGACAAAACAGGACACTGAAGCTTTCTTT.

The genes are TRBV12-5 and TRBJ2-7; TRBD1 matches 11 bases. The CDR3 runs 13 residues. The J segment lost 3 bases and the V segment lost 6 bases, leaving 1 base of the junction unmatched. The germline CDR1 and CDR2 sequences are LGHNT and FRNRAP. DNA of the CDR3: TGTGCTAGTGGGGGGACAGGGGGCTACGAGCAGTACTTC. It is translated as CASGGTGGYEQYF.

The V gene is TRBV5-1, the J gene TRBJ2-5, with a weak D call TRBD2 (6 bases). The CDR3 totals 15 residues. V was pared by 5 bases and J by 0 bases, with 14 bases between. Germline values: CDR1 SGHRS, CDR2 YFSETQ. The CDR3 DNA reads as TGCGCCAGCAGACATCCGCGGGGCTACCAAGAGACCCAGTACTTC. Amino acids: CASRHPRGYQETQYF.

The rearrangement links TRBV11-3 to TRBJ2-1, with 11 bases aligning to TRBD2. CDR3 length equals 15 residues. The germline gives CDR1 SGHNT, CDR2 YENEEA. J gave up 5 bases and V 2 bases, and 2 bases lay outside the gene matches. CDR3 sequence: CASSLKLAGDNEQFF. The CDR3 DNA is TGTGCCAGCAGCTTAAAACTAGCGGGGGACAATGAGCAGTTCTTC.

The V call is TRBV13, the J call TRBJ2-7; no clear D gene. V lost 4 bases and J lost 3, with 7 bases in between. CDR3 size: 12 residues. Germline CDR1 and CDR2: PRHDT and FYEKMQ (reference sequence). In nucleotides, the CDR3 is TGTGCCAGCAGCTATAACAGCTACGAGCAGTACTTC. The encoded protein is CASSYNSYEQYF.

This clone appeared a few times. The chain is built from TRBV7-9 and TRBJ1-4; D is perhaps TRBD1 (6 bases). Germline CDR1 SEHNR, CDR2 FQNEAQ (reference sequence). This CDR3 is 14 amino acids long. The germline V and J ends were trimmed by 5 bases and 6 bases, with 13 bases remaining between them. This CDR3 reads CASSPQGGYEKLFF. In nucleotides, the CDR3 is TGTGCCAGCAGCCCACAGGGCGGGTATGAAAAACTGTTTTTT.

The chain couples TRBV27 to TRBJ2-6; 7 bases match TRBD1. With 7 bases clipped from V and 0 bases from J, the junction kept 6 bases outside the gene matches. CDR3 size: 16 residues. Germline CDR1 is MNHEY and CDR2 is SMNVEV (reference sequence). The CDR3 nucleotides read TGTGCCAGCACCAGACAGGGAAGCTCTGGGGCCAACGTCCTGACTTTC. Translating gives CASTRQGSSGANVLTF. Combining the CDR3 with reference TRBV27 and TRBJ2-6 gives the whole variable domain EAQVTQNPRYLITVTGKKLTVTCSQNMNHEYMSWYRQDPGLGLRQIYYSMNVEVTDKGDVPEGYKVSRKEKRNFPLILESPSPNQTSLYFCASTRQGSSGANVLTFGAGSRLTVL.